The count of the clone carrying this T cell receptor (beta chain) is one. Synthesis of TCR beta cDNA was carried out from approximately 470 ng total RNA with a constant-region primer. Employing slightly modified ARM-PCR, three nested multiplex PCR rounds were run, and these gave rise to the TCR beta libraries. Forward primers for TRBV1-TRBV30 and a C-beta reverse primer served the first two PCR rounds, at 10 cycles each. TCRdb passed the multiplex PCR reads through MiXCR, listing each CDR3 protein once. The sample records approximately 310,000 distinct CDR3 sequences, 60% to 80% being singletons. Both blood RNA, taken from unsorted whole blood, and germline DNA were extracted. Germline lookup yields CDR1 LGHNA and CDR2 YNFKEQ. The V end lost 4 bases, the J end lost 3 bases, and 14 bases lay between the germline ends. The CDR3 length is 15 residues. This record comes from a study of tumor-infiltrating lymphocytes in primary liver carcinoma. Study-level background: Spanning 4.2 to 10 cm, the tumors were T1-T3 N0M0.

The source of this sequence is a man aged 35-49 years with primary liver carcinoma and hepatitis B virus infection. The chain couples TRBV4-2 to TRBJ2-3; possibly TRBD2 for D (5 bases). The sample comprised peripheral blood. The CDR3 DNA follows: TGTGCCAGCAGCCCCCGGGAACTCGTTACAGATACGCAGTATTTT. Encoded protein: CASSPRELVTDTQYF.